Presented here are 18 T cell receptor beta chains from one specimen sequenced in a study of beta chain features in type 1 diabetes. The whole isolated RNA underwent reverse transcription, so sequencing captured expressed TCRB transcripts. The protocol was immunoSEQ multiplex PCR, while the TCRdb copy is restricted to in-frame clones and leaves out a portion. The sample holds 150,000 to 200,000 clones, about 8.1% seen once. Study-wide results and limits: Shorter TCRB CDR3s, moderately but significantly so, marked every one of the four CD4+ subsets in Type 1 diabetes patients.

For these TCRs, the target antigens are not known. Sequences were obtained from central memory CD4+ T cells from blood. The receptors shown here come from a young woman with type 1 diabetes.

The CDR3 spells CASSWRQGEHGYTF. The CDR3, as DNA: TGTGCCAGCAGCTGGAGACAGGGGGAACACGGCTACACCTTC. The chain combines TRBV7-2 with TRBJ1-2; 9 bases map to TRBD1. The J segment lost 8 bases and the V segment lost 4 bases, leaving 8 bases of the junction unmatched. This CDR3 comprises 14 residues. The germline V gene encodes CDR1 SGHTA and CDR2 FQGNSA.

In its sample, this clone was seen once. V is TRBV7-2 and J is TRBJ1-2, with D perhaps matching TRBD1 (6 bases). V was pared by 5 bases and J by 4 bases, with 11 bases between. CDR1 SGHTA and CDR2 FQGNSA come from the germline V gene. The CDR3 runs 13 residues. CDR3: CASSPATGYGYTF. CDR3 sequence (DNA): TGTGCCAGCAGCCCAGCGACAGGCTATGGCTACACCTTC.

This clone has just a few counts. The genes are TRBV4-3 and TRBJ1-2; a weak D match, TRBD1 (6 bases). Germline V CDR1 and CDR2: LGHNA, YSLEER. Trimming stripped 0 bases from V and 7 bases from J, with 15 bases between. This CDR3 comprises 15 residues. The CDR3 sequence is CASSQDGTGWGGYTF. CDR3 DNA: TGCGCCAGCAGCCAAGATGGTACAGGGTGGGGTGGCTACACCTTC.

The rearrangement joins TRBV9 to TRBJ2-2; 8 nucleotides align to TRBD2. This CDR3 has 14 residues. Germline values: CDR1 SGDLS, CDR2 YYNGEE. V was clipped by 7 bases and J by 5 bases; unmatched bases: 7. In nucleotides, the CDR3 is TGTGCCAGCGGGATGGTAGCGGGAACCGGGGAGCTGTTTTTT. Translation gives CASGMVAGTGELFF. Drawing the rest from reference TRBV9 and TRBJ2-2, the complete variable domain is DSGVTQTPKHLITATGQRVTLRCSPRSGDLSVYWYQQSLDQGLQFLIQYYNGEERAKGNILERFSAQQFPDLHSELNLSSLELGDSALYFCASGMVAGTGELFFGEGSRLTVL.

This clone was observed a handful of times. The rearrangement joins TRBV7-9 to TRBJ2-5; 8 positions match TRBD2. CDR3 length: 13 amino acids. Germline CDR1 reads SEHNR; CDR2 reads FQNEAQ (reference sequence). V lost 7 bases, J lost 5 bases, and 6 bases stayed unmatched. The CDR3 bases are TGTGCCAGCACCCCGGGAGGGATCGAGACCCAGTACTTC. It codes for CASTPGGIETQYF.

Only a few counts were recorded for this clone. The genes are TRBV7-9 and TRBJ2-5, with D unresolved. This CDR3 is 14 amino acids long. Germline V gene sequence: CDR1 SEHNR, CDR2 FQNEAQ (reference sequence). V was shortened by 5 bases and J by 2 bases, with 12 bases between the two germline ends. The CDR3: CASSPLGVQETQYF. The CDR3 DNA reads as TGTGCCAGCAGCCCCTTAGGAGTTCAAGAGACCCAGTACTTC.

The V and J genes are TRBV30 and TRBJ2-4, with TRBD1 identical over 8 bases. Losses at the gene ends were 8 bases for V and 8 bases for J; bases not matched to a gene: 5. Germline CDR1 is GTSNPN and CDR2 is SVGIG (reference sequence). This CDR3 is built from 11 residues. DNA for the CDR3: TGTGCCGTAGGACAGGGATACATTCAGTACTTC. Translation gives CAVGQGYIQYF.

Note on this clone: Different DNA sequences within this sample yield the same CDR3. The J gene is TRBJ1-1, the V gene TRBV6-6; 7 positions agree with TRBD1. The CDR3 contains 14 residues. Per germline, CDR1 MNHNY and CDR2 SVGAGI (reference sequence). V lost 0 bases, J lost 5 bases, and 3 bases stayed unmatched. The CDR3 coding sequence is TGTGCCAGCAGTTACTCAACAGGGGAAACTGAAGCTTTCTTT. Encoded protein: CASSYSTGETEAFF.

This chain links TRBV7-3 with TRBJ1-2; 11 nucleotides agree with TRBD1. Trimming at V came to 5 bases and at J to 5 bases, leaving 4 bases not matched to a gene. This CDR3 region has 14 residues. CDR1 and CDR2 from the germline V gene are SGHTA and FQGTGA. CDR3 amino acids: CASSPGQGAYGYTF. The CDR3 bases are TGTGCCAGCAGCCCCGGACAGGGGGCGTATGGCTACACCTTC.

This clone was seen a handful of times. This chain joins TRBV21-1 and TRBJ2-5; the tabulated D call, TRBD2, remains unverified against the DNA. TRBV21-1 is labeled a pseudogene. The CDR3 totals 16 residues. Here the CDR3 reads CASSKGLAEPQETQYF. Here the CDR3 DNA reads TGTGCCAGCAGCAAAGGACTAGCGGAGCCCCAAGAGACCCAGTACTTC.

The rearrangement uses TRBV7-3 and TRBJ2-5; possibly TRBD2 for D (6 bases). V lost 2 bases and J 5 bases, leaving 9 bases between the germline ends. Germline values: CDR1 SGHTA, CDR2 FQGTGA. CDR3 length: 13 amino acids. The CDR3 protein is CASSLGLAETQYF. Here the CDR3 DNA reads TGTGCCAGCAGCTTAGGGCTAGCGGAGACCCAGTACTTC.

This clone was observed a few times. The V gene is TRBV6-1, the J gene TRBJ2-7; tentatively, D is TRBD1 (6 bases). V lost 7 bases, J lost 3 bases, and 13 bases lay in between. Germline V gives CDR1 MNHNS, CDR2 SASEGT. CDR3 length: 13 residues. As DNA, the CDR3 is TGTGCCAGCACTTCGGACAGATTCTACGAGCAGTACTTC. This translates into CASTSDRFYEQYF.

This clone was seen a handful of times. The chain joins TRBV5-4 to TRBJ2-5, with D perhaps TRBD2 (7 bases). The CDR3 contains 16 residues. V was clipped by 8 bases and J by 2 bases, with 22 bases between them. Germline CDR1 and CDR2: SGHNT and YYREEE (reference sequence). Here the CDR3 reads CASGTRGGGQQETQYF. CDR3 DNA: TGTGCCAGTGGAACACGGGGAGGGGGGCAACAAGAGACCCAGTACTTC.

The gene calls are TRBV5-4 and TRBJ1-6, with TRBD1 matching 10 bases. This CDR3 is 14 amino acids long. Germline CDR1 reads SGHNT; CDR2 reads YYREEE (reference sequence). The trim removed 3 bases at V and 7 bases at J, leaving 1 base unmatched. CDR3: CASSSGQGNSPLHF. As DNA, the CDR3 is TGTGCCAGCAGCTCGGGACAGGGGAATTCACCCCTCCACTTT.

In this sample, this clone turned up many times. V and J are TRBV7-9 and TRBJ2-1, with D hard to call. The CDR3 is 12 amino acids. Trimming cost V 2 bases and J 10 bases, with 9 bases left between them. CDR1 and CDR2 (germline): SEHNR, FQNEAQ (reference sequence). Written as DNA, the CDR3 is TGTGCCAGCAGCTTACTCTCGCTAGAGCAGTTCTTC. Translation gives CASSLLSLEQFF.

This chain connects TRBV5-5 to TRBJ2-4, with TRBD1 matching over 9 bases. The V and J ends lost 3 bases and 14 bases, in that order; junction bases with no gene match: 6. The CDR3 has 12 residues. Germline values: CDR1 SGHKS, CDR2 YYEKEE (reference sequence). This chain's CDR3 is CASSSYTGGEYF. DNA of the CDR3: TGTGCCAGCAGCTCTTATACAGGGGGCGAGTACTTC.

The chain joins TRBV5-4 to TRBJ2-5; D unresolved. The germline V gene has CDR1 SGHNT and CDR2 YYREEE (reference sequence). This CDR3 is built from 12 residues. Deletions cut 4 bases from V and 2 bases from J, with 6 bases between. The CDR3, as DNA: TGTGCCAGCAGCCCCCTTCAAGAGACCCAGTACTTC. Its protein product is CASSPLQETQYF.

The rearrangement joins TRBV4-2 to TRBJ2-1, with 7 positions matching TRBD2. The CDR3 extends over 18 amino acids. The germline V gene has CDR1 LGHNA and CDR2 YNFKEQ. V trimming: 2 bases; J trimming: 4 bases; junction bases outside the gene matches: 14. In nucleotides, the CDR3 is TGTGCCAGCAGCCAACCGGGGTATCAGGGAGGGCCTTACAATGAGCAGTTCTTC. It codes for CASSQPGYQGGPYNEQFF.